The rows below give T cell receptor beta chains drawn from one sample of a study of T cell changes during pregnancy in multiple sclerosis. Sequenced by immunoSEQ multiplex PCR; TCRdb stores in-frame clones only, minus some. The sample records about 75,000 clones, 70% to 90% being singletons. Specimen: peripheral blood, collected in the first trimester of pregnancy. Receptors originate from a female donor in good health, enrolled as a control in a pregnancy study. Both conserved end residues are part of each CDR3. A D gene is named only where the DNA matches it firmly. Size values are once, few and many counts, or a class for expanded clones, and some rows have none.

14 . TRBJ2-1 . TRBV7-9 CASSFRTTYNEQFF TGTGCCAGCAGCTTCAGAACTACCTACAATGAGCAGTTCTTC
14 . TRBJ1-1 . TRBV5-5 CASSFGQGGTEAFF TGTGCCAGCAGCTTTGGGCAGGGAGGCACTGAAGCTTTCTTT
15 . TRBJ2-1 . TRBV5-1 CASRNIRDMWNEQFF TGCGCCAGCAGAAACATCCGGGACATGTGGAATGAGCAGTTCTTC
17 . TRBJ2-3 TRBD2 TRBV4-1 CASSQGLAGGPADTQYF TGCGCCAGCAGCCAAGGGCTAGCGGGGGGGCCAGCAGATACGCAGTATTTT
14 few TRBJ1-2 . TRBV6-1 CASSHLPGKDGYTF TGTGCCAGCAGTCACCTCCCGGGGAAGGATGGCTACACCTTC
14 . TRBJ1-3 . TRBV10-3 CAISESRVSDTIYF TGTGCCATCAGTGAGTCGCGGGTGTCGGACACCATATATTTT
13 . TRBJ1-5 TRBD1 TRBV6-5 CASSIDRGSPQHF TGTGCCAGCAGCATAGACAGGGGGAGCCCCCAGCATTTT
13 . TRBJ2-3 . TRBV5-1 CASSRPPGDTQYF TGCGCCAGCAGCCGCCCCCCCGGTGATACGCAGTATTTT
15 . TRBJ2-3 . TRBV11-2 CASSLVPQSTDTQYF TGTGCCAGCAGCTTAGTACCGCAGAGCACAGATACGCAGTATTTT
14 . TRBJ1-2 TRBD1 TRBV7-2 CASSIQGANYGYTF TGTGCCAGCAGTATCCAGGGGGCGAACTATGGCTACACCTTC
15 . TRBJ2-1 TRBD1 TRBV7-2 CASSSPGQGNNEQFF TGTGCCAGCAGCTCCCCGGGACAGGGAAATAATGAGCAGTTCTTC
11 . TRBJ1-6 . TRBV7-2 CASSINSPLHF TGTGCCAGCAGCATAAATTCACCCCTCCACTTT
14 . TRBJ2-7 . TRBV29-1 CSVKPDSAPYEQYF TGCAGCGTAAAACCGGACAGCGCGCCCTACGAGCAGTACTTC
15 . TRBJ1-3 . TRBV6-1 CASRATTVSGNTIYF TGTGCCAGCAGAGCCACGACAGTCTCTGGAAACACCATATATTTT
17 . TRBJ2-7 TRBD1 TRBV28 CASYQLTGTGTAYEQYF TGTGCCAGCTACCAACTAACCGGGACAGGGACCGCCTACGAGCAGTACTTC
16 . TRBJ1-5 . TRBV19 CASSIVVSSRNQPQHF TGTGCCAGTAGTATAGTCGTCAGTTCGCGGAATCAGCCCCAGCATTTT
12 . TRBJ1-3 . TRBV5-8 CASSLSGYTIYF TGTGCCAGCAGCTTGTCCGGGTACACCATATATTTT
13 . TRBJ1-2 . TRBV27 CASSLSDSYGYTF TGTGCCAGCAGTTTATCCGACAGCTATGGCTACACCTTC
16 . TRBJ1-3 . TRBV5-1 CASSLADRFSGNTIYF TGCGCCAGCAGCTTGGCGGACAGATTTTCTGGAAACACCATATATTTT
11 . TRBJ2-1 TRBD1 TRBV20-1 CSAAPGQGQFF TGCAGTGCAGCGCCGGGACAGGGCCAGTTCTTC
15 . TRBJ1-4 TRBD1 TRBV7-9 CASSLVGTGSEKLFF TGTGCCAGCAGCTTAGTCGGGACAGGGTCAGAAAAACTGTTTTTT
14 . TRBJ1-4 . TRBV28 CASSLRQVNEKLFF TGTGCCAGCAGTCTTCGACAGGTTAATGAAAAACTGTTTTTT
16 . TRBJ2-7 . TRBV19 CASSTIGAGPSYEQYF TGTGCCAGTAGTACCATAGGGGCAGGGCCCTCCTACGAGCAGTACTTC
14 . TRBJ1-1 TRBD1 TRBV6-5 CASSYSRGLREAFF TGTGCCAGCAGTTACTCCAGGGGGCTTCGAGAAGCTTTCTTT
17 . TRBJ1-3 TRBD1 TRBV18 CASSPIAPGGAGNTIYF TGTGCCAGCTCACCAATCGCCCCAGGGGGAGCTGGAAACACCATATATTTT
15 . TRBJ1-5 TRBD1 TRBV6-5 CATWGGTGSNQPQHF TGTGCCACCTGGGGCGGGACAGGAAGCAATCAGCCCCAGCATTTT
15 . TRBJ2-2 TRBD1 TRBV2 CASGRQGANTGELFF TGTGCCAGCGGGCGCCAGGGGGCAAACACCGGGGAGCTGTTTTTT
16 . TRBJ1-1 TRBD1 TRBV18 CASSPGTGVMNTEAFF TGTGCCAGCTCACCCGGGACAGGGGTCATGAACACTGAAGCTTTCTTT
13 few TRBJ1-6 . TRBV27 CASSLSDGGSLHF TGTGCCAGCAGTTTATCGGACGGGGGGTCCCTCCACTTT
15 . TRBJ2-1 TRBD1 TRBV6-5 CASSYGQGVENEQFF TGTGCCAGCAGTTATGGACAGGGGGTAGAAAATGAGCAGTTCTTC
16 . TRBJ1-1 . TRBV13 CASSSYVTGMNTEAFF TGTGCCAGCAGCTCGTACGTGACAGGAATGAACACTGAAGCTTTCTTT
15 . TRBJ1-4 . TRBV19 CASSIRTVTNEKLFF TGTGCCAGTAGTATCCGGACAGTAACTAATGAAAAACTGTTTTTT
15 . TRBJ2-5 TRBD2 TRBV11-3 CASSLDGTTQETQYF TGTGCCAGCAGCTTAGATGGGACTACCCAAGAGACCCAGTACTTC
14 . TRBJ2-1 . TRBV6-1 CASSEGAGYNEQFF TGTGCCAGCAGTGAAGGAGCAGGGTACAATGAGCAGTTCTTC
14 . TRBJ2-7 . TRBV19 CASSTTVNSYEQYF TGTGCCAGTAGTACGACAGTCAACTCCTACGAGCAGTACTTC
16 once TRBJ1-4 . TRBV7-9 CASSLGSQGNVEKLFF TGTGCCAGCAGCTTAGGTTCTCAGGGGAATGTTGAAAAACTGTTTTTT
15 . TRBJ1-6 TRBD1 TRBV9 CASSDRGRPGSPLHF TGTGCCAGCAGCGACAGGGGACGTCCGGGATCACCCCTCCACTTT
14 . TRBJ1-6 TRBD1 TRBV5-1 CASSLTGARSPLHF TGCGCCAGCAGCTTGACAGGGGCTAGATCACCCCTCCACTTT
14 . TRBJ1-1 . TRBV7-2 CASSLAPGEHEAFF TGTGCCAGCAGCTTAGCGCCAGGTGAGCATGAAGCTTTCTTT
15 few TRBJ1-2 . TRBV27 CASSFRYREHYGYTF TGTGCCAGCAGTTTTCGTTACAGGGAACACTATGGCTACACCTTC